These T cell receptor beta chains were read from a single sample in a study of T cells in Graves' hyperthyroidism and ophthalmopathy. TCRdb ran MiXCR on the multiplex PCR reads and lists one entry per CDR3 protein. This table holds hundreds of thousands of distinct CDR3 sequences, just under 45% found once. Sequencing used peripheral blood or thyroid tissue (not recorded which). Source of these receptors: an adult man with Graves' disease, either hyperthyroidism or ophthalmopathy (not recorded which). CDR3s include the opening cysteine and the closing phenylalanine or tryptophan. A D gene is named only where the DNA matches it firmly. Some rows mark clone size as missing; the rest say once, few, many or name a class of expanded clone.

d_call: NA; j_call: TRBJ1-1; clone_size: once; cdr3_length: 13; v_call: TRBV6-1; cdr3_aa: CASSETTLGEAFF; cdr3_nt: TGTGCCAGCAGTGAAACAACATTAGGGGAAGCTTTCTTT
d_call: TRBD1; j_call: TRBJ1-2; clone_size: NA; cdr3_length: 14; v_call: TRBV7-9; cdr3_aa: CASSQDAGGYGYTF; cdr3_nt: TGTGCCAGCAGCCAAGATGCAGGGGGCTATGGCTACACCTTC
d_call: NA; j_call: TRBJ1-5; clone_size: NA; cdr3_length: 11; v_call: TRBV9; cdr3_aa: CASSPDGPQHF; cdr3_nt: TGTGCCAGCAGCCCCGACGGGCCCCAGCATTTT
d_call: TRBD2; j_call: TRBJ2-7; clone_size: NA; cdr3_length: 16; v_call: TRBV7-8; cdr3_aa: CASSQAGLAGSYEQYF; cdr3_nt: TGTGCCAGCAGCCAAGCAGGACTAGCGGGATCCTACGAGCAGTACTTC
d_call: NA; j_call: TRBJ1-6; clone_size: once; cdr3_length: 14; v_call: TRBV11-2; cdr3_aa: CASSQGGFNSPLHF; cdr3_nt: TGTGCCAGCAGTCAGGGCGGGTTTAATTCACCCCTCCACTTT
d_call: NA; j_call: TRBJ1-2; clone_size: NA; cdr3_length: 13; v_call: TRBV5-1; cdr3_aa: CASSPTADYGYTF; cdr3_nt: TGCGCCAGCAGCCCGACAGCGGACTATGGCTACACCTTC
d_call: NA; j_call: TRBJ2-2; clone_size: NA; cdr3_length: 17; v_call: TRBV24-1; cdr3_aa: CATSDWGTGDYTGELFF; cdr3_nt: TGTGCCACCAGTGATTGGGGCACGGGGGACTACACCGGGGAGCTGTTTTTT
d_call: TRBD1; j_call: TRBJ1-2; clone_size: many; cdr3_length: 14; v_call: TRBV5-6; cdr3_aa: CASSLGGTVYGYTF; cdr3_nt: TGTGCCAGCAGCTTGGGGGGGACAGTCTATGGCTACACCTTC
d_call: NA; j_call: TRBJ2-2; clone_size: NA; cdr3_length: 16; v_call: TRBV5-6; cdr3_aa: CASSSAGTVNTGELFF; cdr3_nt: TGTGCCAGCAGCTCGGCGGGGACGGTGAACACCGGGGAGCTGTTTTTT
d_call: NA; j_call: TRBJ2-7; clone_size: NA; cdr3_length: 14; v_call: TRBV7-2; cdr3_aa: CASSLAKTRDEQYF; cdr3_nt: TGTGCCAGCAGCTTAGCCAAAACTAGAGACGAGCAGTACTTC
d_call: NA; j_call: TRBJ1-1; clone_size: few; cdr3_length: 15; v_call: TRBV2; cdr3_aa: CASRNREGSGTEAFF; cdr3_nt: TGTGCCAGCCGCAACAGGGAGGGCTCTGGCACTGAAGCTTTCTTT
d_call: TRBD1; j_call: TRBJ2-2; clone_size: few; cdr3_length: 18; v_call: TRBV29-1; cdr3_aa: CSVGVGTGTISNTGELFF; cdr3_nt: TGCAGCGTTGGTGTAGGGACAGGGACGATTTCGAACACCGGGGAGCTGTTTTTT
d_call: NA; j_call: TRBJ1-1; clone_size: NA; cdr3_length: 16; v_call: TRBV11-3; cdr3_aa: CASSPEATDLNTEAFF; cdr3_nt: TGTGCCAGCAGCCCCGAAGCGACAGATTTGAACACTGAAGCTTTCTTT
d_call: NA; j_call: TRBJ1-2; clone_size: many; cdr3_length: 14; v_call: TRBV19; cdr3_aa: CASTTSPINYGYTF; cdr3_nt: TGTGCCAGTACCACCTCCCCCATTAACTATGGCTACACCTTC
d_call: NA; j_call: TRBJ1-4; clone_size: few; cdr3_length: 13; v_call: TRBV20-1; cdr3_aa: CSARGSTNEKLFF; cdr3_nt: TGCAGTGCTAGAGGTTCAACTAATGAAAAACTGTTTTTT
d_call: NA; j_call: TRBJ1-6; clone_size: few; cdr3_length: 14; v_call: TRBV2; cdr3_aa: CASRVELQNSPLHF; cdr3_nt: TGTGCCAGCAGAGTAGAGCTGCAGAATTCACCCCTCCACTTT
d_call: NA; j_call: TRBJ2-5; clone_size: NA; cdr3_length: 11; v_call: TRBV14; cdr3_aa: CASSQVGTQYF; cdr3_nt: TGTGCCAGCAGCCAAGTGGGGACCCAGTACTTC
d_call: NA; j_call: TRBJ1-2; clone_size: NA; cdr3_length: 15; v_call: TRBV20-1; cdr3_aa: CSARDRGQARYGYTF; cdr3_nt: TGCAGTGCTAGAGATCGGGGCCAGGCCCGCTATGGCTACACCTTC
d_call: NA; j_call: TRBJ1-3; clone_size: many; cdr3_length: 14; v_call: TRBV24-1; cdr3_aa: CATSDSGSGNTIYF; cdr3_nt: TGTGCCACCAGTGATAGTGGCTCTGGAAACACCATATATTTT
d_call: NA; j_call: TRBJ1-4; clone_size: NA; cdr3_length: 15; v_call: TRBV5-4; cdr3_aa: CASSWTSSTNEKLFF; cdr3_nt: TGTGCCAGCAGTTGGACCAGCTCAACTAATGAAAAACTGTTTTTT
d_call: NA; j_call: TRBJ2-5; clone_size: NA; cdr3_length: 11; v_call: TRBV14; cdr3_aa: CASSQDRIQYF; cdr3_nt: TGTGCCAGCAGCCAAGATCGGATCCAGTACTTC
d_call: NA; j_call: TRBJ2-2; clone_size: few; cdr3_length: 16; v_call: TRBV7-9; cdr3_aa: CASSSLPKSNTGELFF; cdr3_nt: TGTGCCAGCAGTTCCCTCCCAAAGTCGAACACCGGGGAGCTGTTTTTT
d_call: TRBD1; j_call: TRBJ1-2; clone_size: many; cdr3_length: 14; v_call: TRBV10-3; cdr3_aa: CAISEPGQHYGYTF; cdr3_nt: TGTGCCATCAGTGAGCCGGGACAGCACTATGGCTACACCTTC
d_call: NA; j_call: TRBJ1-6; clone_size: NA; cdr3_length: 17; v_call: TRBV9; cdr3_aa: CASSVAVQGETNSPLHF; cdr3_nt: TGTGCCAGCAGCGTAGCGGTACAGGGAGAGACTAATTCACCCCTCCACTTT
d_call: TRBD1; j_call: TRBJ1-2; clone_size: NA; cdr3_length: 14; v_call: TRBV19; cdr3_aa: CASRSRQGRHGYTF; cdr3_nt: TGTGCCAGTAGATCCCGACAGGGCCGGCATGGCTACACCTTC
d_call: NA; j_call: TRBJ2-7; clone_size: many; cdr3_length: 14; v_call: TRBV29-1; cdr3_aa: CSVELGFGTYEQYF; cdr3_nt: TGCAGCGTTGAGTTGGGGTTTGGGACTTACGAGCAGTACTTC